Following are 31 T cell receptor beta chains from one sample sequenced in a study of blood T cell repertoires in COVID-19. Profiled with immunoSEQ multiplex PCR; TCRdb holds only in-frame clones, not every one. The table includes around 70,000 clones, more than 70% detected once. The sequenced sample was peripheral blood. The receptors were sampled from a man aged 45 to 65 with acute or convalescent COVID-19.

This chain uses TRBV27 with TRBJ2-7; TRBD1 is a possible D gene (6 bases). The CDR3 is 14 amino acids. With 3 bases removed from V and 0 bases from J, the gap between germline ends came to 9 bases. The germline CDR1 and CDR2 sequences are MNHEY and SMNVEV (reference sequence). CDR3 region: CASSFRDNSYEQYF. Written as DNA, the CDR3 is TGTGCCAGCAGTTTCCGGGACAACTCCTACGAGCAGTACTTC.

The genes are TRBV10-3 and TRBJ1-6; D may be TRBD1 (5 bases). The CDR3 is made up of 15 amino acids. Looked up from germline, CDR1 is ENHRY and CDR2 is SYGVKD. Trimming pared 3 bases from V and 9 bases from J, leaving 15 bases between. CDR3 sequence: CAISDNPGGSSPLHF. DNA for the CDR3: TGTGCCATCAGTGATAATCCGGGGGGGAGTTCACCCCTCCACTTT.

The gene calls are TRBV6-2 or TRBV6-3 and TRBJ2-7, with D possibly matching TRBD2 (5 bases). The germline V gene encodes CDR1 MNHEY and CDR2 SVGEGT. CDR3 length: 15 amino acids. The germline V and J ends were trimmed by 5 bases and 0 bases, with 14 bases remaining between them. This CDR3 reads CASSAPERGSYEQYF. CDR3 bases: TGTGCCAGCAGTGCCCCCGAACGGGGCTCCTACGAGCAGTACTTC.

The V call is TRBV2, the J call TRBJ1-1; possible D gene TRBD1, 5 bases. V dropped 4 bases and J dropped 5 bases, with 11 bases sitting between them. Germline V gene sequence: CDR1 SNHLY, CDR2 FYNNEI. This CDR3 has 13 residues. The CDR3 is CASSGDWRTEAFF. CDR3 nucleotide sequence: TGTGCCAGCAGTGGGGACTGGCGGACTGAAGCTTTCTTT.

The DNA of the CDR3 is TGTGCCACCAGTCCCATCGTAGGGTGGAGGGAAGAGACCCAGTACTTC. As protein: CATSPIVGWREETQYF. The genes are TRBV15 and TRBJ2-5, with a tentative D call TRBD2 (6 bases). The V gene lost 6 bases and the J gene lost 3 bases, with 20 bases spanning the gap. Germline assignment: CDR1 LNHNV and CDR2 YYDKDF (reference sequence). This CDR3 comprises 16 residues.

The chain carries TRBV28 and TRBJ2-7; 9 bases fit TRBD1. The CDR3 is made up of 14 amino acids. Germline CDR1 MDHEN, CDR2 SYDVKM. V lost 5 bases to trimming and J lost 2 bases; unmatched junction nucleotides: 4. The CDR3 region has the DNA TGTGCCAGCAGTATGGACAGGGGTCCCTACGAGCAGTACTTC. It encodes CASSMDRGPYEQYF. Drawing the rest from reference TRBV28 and TRBJ2-7, the complete variable domain is DVKVTQSSRYLVKRTGEKVFLECVQDMDHENMFWYRQDPGLGLRLIYFSYDVKMKEKGDIPEGYSVSREKKERFSLILESASTNQTSMYLCASSMDRGPYEQYFGPGTRLTVT.

J is TRBJ2-5 and V is TRBV7-8; D remains ambiguous. Per germline, CDR1 SGHVS and CDR2 FQNEAQ. This CDR3 has 12 amino acids. Trimming pared 4 bases from V and 0 bases from J, leaving 3 bases between. CDR3 sequence (DNA): TGTGCCAGCAGCTCTAACCAAGAGACCCAGTACTTC. This codes for CASSSNQETQYF.

The V and J genes are TRBV2 and TRBJ2-5, with 7 bases aligning to TRBD1. The CDR3 extends over 15 amino acids. Germline values: CDR1 SNHLY, CDR2 FYNNEI. V lost 4 bases to trimming and J lost 1 base; unmatched junction nucleotides: 6. CDR3 nucleotides: TGTGCCAGCAGTGTACTCGGGACAGTCCAAGAGACCCAGTACTTC. It yields the protein CASSVLGTVQETQYF. Filled out from reference TRBV2 and TRBJ2-5, the complete variable domain reads EPEVTQTPSHQVTQMGQEVILRCVPISNHLYFYWYRQILGQKVEFLVSFYNNEISEKSEIFDDQFSVERPDGSNFTLKIRSTKLEDSAMYFCASSVLGTVQETQYFGPGTRLLVL.

The gene calls are TRBV9 and TRBJ2-5, with a weak D call TRBD2 (6 bases). Between the trimmed V and J ends, which lost 0 bases and 5 bases, there was a span of 14 bases. There are 15 residues in the CDR3. The V gene's germline CDR1 is SGDLS and CDR2 YYNGEE. The CDR3 here is CASSVAGTAGETQYF. The CDR3 DNA reads as TGTGCCAGCAGCGTAGCGGGGACTGCGGGGGAGACCCAGTACTTC. Full variable domain (outside the CDR3, taken from reference TRBV9 and TRBJ2-5): DSGVTQTPKHLITATGQRVTLRCSPRSGDLSVYWYQQSLDQGLQFLIQYYNGEERAKGNILERFSAQQFPDLHSELNLSSLELGDSALYFCASSVAGTAGETQYFGPGTRLLVL.

The CDR3 is CASSYSGSEKLFF. DNA for the CDR3: TGTGCCAGCAGTTACTCAGGGAGTGAAAAACTGTTTTTT. The genes are TRBV6-5 and TRBJ1-4; no clear D gene. CDR1 MNHEY and CDR2 SVGAGI come from the germline V gene. Trimming cost V 0 bases and J 7 bases, with 6 bases left between them. The CDR3 runs 13 residues.

The chain uses TRBV5-4 and TRBJ2-7; TRBD2 matches at 8 bases. The J segment lost 3 bases and the V segment lost 3 bases, leaving 11 bases of the junction unmatched. Germline V gene data show CDR1 as SGHNT and CDR2 as YYREEE (reference sequence). The CDR3 extends over 16 amino acids. The CDR3 spells CASSSPSGGTNYEQYF. CDR3 coding DNA: TGTGCCAGCAGCTCTCCTTCGGGGGGGACAAACTACGAGCAGTACTTC.

The chain recombines TRBV5-6 with TRBJ2-2; D unresolved. CDR1 and CDR2 from the germline V gene are SGHDT and YYEEEE. Trimming pared 4 bases from V and 2 bases from J, leaving 18 bases between. The CDR3 spans 17 residues. CDR3 nucleotide sequence: TGTGCCAGCAGCCCAGCAGACACCCCACTCAACACCGGGGAGCTGTTTTTT. It codes for CASSPADTPLNTGELFF.

This clone was observed a single time. This chain connects TRBV12-3 or TRBV12-4 to TRBJ1-1, with D unclear. CDR3 length: 13 amino acids. V was pared by 6 bases and J by 1 base, with 9 bases between. The CDR3 nucleotides read TGTGCCAGCAGCCTTCAGGAGAACACTGAAGCTTTCTTT. It translates to CASSLQENTEAFF.

The rearrangement links TRBV18 to TRBJ1-2; D is possibly TRBD1 (5 bases). The CDR3 has 14 residues. The V end was cut by 5 bases, the J end by 8 bases, with 18 bases between. CDR1 and CDR2 (germline): KGHSH, LQKENI. The DNA for the CDR3 is TGTGCCAGCTCAAGTAACCGGCAGGGTGCAGGCTACACCTTC. Protein product: CASSSNRQGAGYTF. Looking up the rest from reference TRBV18 and TRBJ1-2 gives the full variable domain: NAGVMQNPRHLVRRRGQEARLRCSPMKGHSHVYWYRQLPEEGLKFMVYLQKENIIDESGMPKERFSAEFPKEGPSILRIQQVVRGDSAAYFCASSSNRQGAGYTFGSGTRLTVV.

There are a few counts of this clone. The V call is TRBV29-1, the J call TRBJ2-3; TRBD2 matches 8 bases. Germline V gives CDR1 SQVTM, CDR2 ANQGSEA. The V segment lost 1 base and the J segment 9 bases; nucleotides outside the gene matches: 21. The CDR3 consists of 18 residues. The DNA for the CDR3 is TGCAGCGTTGAAGTTTGGTCCCGGGAGCGGGGGCCACAGATAACGCAGTATTTT. As protein: CSVEVWSRERGPQITQYF.

This sequence joins TRBV10-3 and TRBJ2-1; TRBD2 matches at 7 bases. V lost 10 bases to trimming and J lost 7 bases; unmatched junction nucleotides: 22. Germline CDR1 ENHRY, CDR2 SYGVKD. This CDR3 is 17 amino acids long. CDR3 loop: CATKRGLLAPGGNEQFF. The CDR3 DNA reads TGTGCCACCAAGAGGGGTCTACTAGCTCCGGGGGGAAATGAGCAGTTCTTC.

The rearrangement joins TRBV9 to TRBJ1-1; D gene uncertain. Trimming took off 2 bases at V and 5 bases at J, with 10 bases between the two ends. The CDR3 totals 13 residues. The germline V gene encodes CDR1 SGDLS and CDR2 YYNGEE. CDR3 nucleotide sequence: TGTGCCAGCAGCGTCAACCTATTTACTGAAGCTTTCTTT. This translates into CASSVNLFTEAFF.

This sequence joins TRBV5-6 and TRBJ1-5, with TRBD1 matching over 8 bases. This CDR3 is built from 15 residues. The germline CDR1 and CDR2 sequences are SGHDT and YYEEEE. V was pared by 4 bases and J by 7 bases, with 10 bases of the junction left unmatched. CDR3 region: CASSTHGQGRQPQHF. The CDR3 DNA reads as TGTGCCAGCAGCACCCATGGACAGGGAAGGCAGCCCCAGCATTTT.

This chain uses TRBV2 with TRBJ2-1, with D perhaps matching TRBD1 (5 bases). The CDR3 runs 12 residues. Germline CDR1 reads SNHLY; CDR2 reads FYNNEI. V was cut by 8 bases and J by 5 bases, with 10 bases left in between. The CDR3 loop reads CASLDIHNEQFF. In DNA, the CDR3 is TGTGCCAGCCTGGACATCCACAATGAGCAGTTCTTC.

This clone was picked up one time. This chain uses TRBV30 with TRBJ2-5; 7 bases map to TRBD2. CDR1 and CDR2 (germline): GTSNPN, SVGIG (reference sequence). The junction had 6 bases not matched to a gene; V was cut back by 2 bases and J by 0 bases. The CDR3 extends over 15 amino acids. CDR3 nucleotides: TGTGCCTGGAGTCTCGAGCGGGGATACCAAGAGACCCAGTACTTC. It is translated as CAWSLERGYQETQYF.

The chain combines TRBV6-5 with TRBJ1-4; the match to TRBD1 covers 9 bases. Germline assignment: CDR1 MNHEY and CDR2 SVGAGI. V gave up 0 bases and J gave up 6 bases; unmatched junction bases: 5. The CDR3 is made up of 16 amino acids. The CDR3 region has the DNA TGTGCCAGCAGTTACTCGACGGGACAGGGAGATGAAAAACTGTTTTTT. Protein sequence: CASSYSTGQGDEKLFF.

The V gene is TRBV10-3, the J gene TRBJ1-2; 8 bases are shared with TRBD1. In germline, CDR1 is ENHRY, CDR2 SYGVKD. CDR3 length: 14 amino acids. Losses at the gene ends were 2 bases for V and 7 bases for J; bases not matched to a gene: 6. The CDR3 reads CAISENRGFGGYTF. For the CDR3, the DNA is TGTGCCATCAGTGAGAACAGGGGGTTCGGTGGCTACACCTTC.

The chain links TRBV2 to TRBJ1-2, with 10 bases identical to TRBD1. Germline CDR1 SNHLY, CDR2 FYNNEI. This CDR3 is 14 amino acids long. V lost 4 bases and J lost 6; bases outside the gene matches: 5. This CDR3 is CASSAGQGDNGYTF. CDR3 DNA: TGTGCCAGCAGTGCAGGACAGGGGGACAATGGCTACACCTTC. Complete variable domain (other parts from reference TRBV2 and TRBJ1-2): EPEVTQTPSHQVTQMGQEVILRCVPISNHLYFYWYRQILGQKVEFLVSFYNNEISEKSEIFDDQFSVERPDGSNFTLKIRSTKLEDSAMYFCASSAGQGDNGYTFGSGTRLTVV.

This clone has only one observation. This rearrangement joins TRBV4-1 to TRBJ2-1; 8 bases are shared with TRBD2. Germline CDR1 is MGHRA and CDR2 is YSYEKL. The V segment lost 0 bases and the J segment 4 bases; nucleotides outside the gene matches: 2. The length of the CDR3 is 15 residues. CDR3 sequence reads: CASSQEASGYNEQFF. The DNA of the CDR3 is TGCGCCAGCAGCCAAGAGGCTAGCGGGTACAATGAGCAGTTCTTC.

This chain's CDR3 is CASSQGRTGGDLGTDTQYF. CDR3 in DNA: TGCGCCAGCAGCCAAGGGAGGACAGGAGGAGATCTGGGCACAGATACGCAGTATTTT. This chain joins TRBV4-1 and TRBJ2-3; the match to TRBD1 covers 7 bases. The CDR3 runs 19 residues. Germline V CDR1 and CDR2: MGHRA, YSYEKL. Germline trimming cut 1 base from V and 1 base from J; bases unmatched to any gene: 14.

The chain links TRBV5-1 to TRBJ2-3; maybe TRBD1 (5 bases). CDR1 and CDR2 from the germline V gene are SGHRS and YFSETQ. V gave up 2 bases and J gave up 4 bases, with 17 bases separating them. The CDR3 sequence is 16 residues long. The CDR3 reads CASSFDSQRGSDTQYF. CDR3 nucleotides: TGCGCCAGCAGCTTTGATTCACAAAGGGGTTCAGATACGCAGTATTTT.

This chain connects TRBV28 to TRBJ1-4; 7 nucleotides line up with TRBD1. Germline CDR1 is MDHEN and CDR2 is SYDVKM. The CDR3 covers 14 residues. Losses at the gene ends were 6 bases for V and 8 bases for J; bases not matched to a gene: 9. In DNA, the CDR3 is TGTGCCAGCAGGTTTCAGGGGGTAGGGGAAAAACTGTTTTTT. Protein product: CASRFQGVGEKLFF.

The chain joins TRBV5-6 to TRBJ1-6; the D gene is possibly TRBD1 (5 bases). The CDR3 extends over 15 amino acids. Germline V gene lookup returns CDR1 SGHDT and CDR2 YYEEEE. Trimming removed 5 bases at V and 9 bases at J, with 18 bases between. The CDR3 nucleotides read TGTGCCAGCAGACCGGTGCGGGGGAAGAGTTCACCCCTCCACTTT. As protein: CASRPVRGKSSPLHF.

This clone was detected a few times. The chain has TRBV7-9 and TRBJ1-5; the D gene is possibly TRBD1 (5 bases). The germline CDR1 and CDR2 sequences are SEHNR and FQNEAQ (reference sequence). V dropped 4 bases and J dropped 3 bases, with 13 bases sitting between them. This CDR3 is 15 amino acids long. The CDR3 nucleotides are TGTGCCAGCAGCTCCTCGGTGACAGTCAATCAGCCCCAGCATTTT. Its protein is CASSSSVTVNQPQHF.

V is TRBV19 and J is TRBJ1-2; 7 nucleotides agree with TRBD1. The CDR3 extends over 15 amino acids. Trimming took 3 bases from V and 8 from J; bases not matched to a gene: 12. Germline V lookup: CDR1 LNHDA, CDR2 SQIVND (reference sequence). In DNA form, the CDR3 reads TGTGCCAGTAGTATGGGTCCGGGACAGAGGCAGGGCTACACCTTC. Encoded protein: CASSMGPGQRQGYTF.

J is TRBJ1-1 and V is TRBV5-1; 8 positions agree with TRBD1. This CDR3 is 15 amino acids long. Looked up from germline, CDR1 is SGHRS and CDR2 is YFSETQ. The V gene end was trimmed by 2 bases and the J gene end by 8 bases; junction bases not matched to a gene: 11. The DNA of the CDR3 is TGCGCCAGCAGCTTAGGCCAAGGACAGGGCGGCGAAGCTTTCTTT. It encodes CASSLGQGQGGEAFF. The full variable domain, its missing parts supplied by reference TRBV5-1 and TRBJ1-1, is KAGVTQTPRYLIKTRGQQVTLSCSPISGHRSVSWYQQTPGQGLQFLFEYFSETQRNKGNFPGRFSGRQFSNSRSEMNVSTLELGDSALYLCASSLGQGQGGEAFFGQGTRLTVV.